The source of this T cell receptor (beta chain) is a study of beta chain features in type 1 diabetes. Study details: Sorted cell examination encompassed about 110 million cells across all samples. General observations from the study: For Type 1 diabetes patients, all four CD4+ subsets carried TCRB CDR3s that were moderately but significantly shorter. At VDJ recombination sites, type 1 diabetes patients had fewer insertions and more deleted nucleotides. Using cDNA template may skew counts toward highly expressing activated cells. Comparison showed that naive, central memory and Treg TCRB repertoires appeared more similar among patients than among healthy donors.

With regard to this clone: Its antigen remains unknown.

CDR3 length: 14 residues. Germline V gene sequence: CDR1 SGHNT, CDR2 YYREEE (reference sequence). V was clipped by 2 bases and J by 12 bases, with 15 bases between them. The whole isolated RNA underwent reverse transcription, so sequencing captured expressed TCRB transcripts. Generated by immunoSEQ multiplex PCR, the TCRdb table keeps only in-frame clones and is missing some. The table includes about 700,000 clones, roughly an eighth detected once. V gene TRBV5-4 combines with J gene TRBJ1-6, with D possibly matching TRBD1 (5 bases). This receptor was taken from a young man with type 1 diabetes. Source material: naive CD4+ T cells from blood. In nucleotides, the CDR3 is TGTGCCAGCAGCTTCAGCAGGGTCGGAAAACCCCTCCACTTT. This translates into CASSFSRVGKPLHF.